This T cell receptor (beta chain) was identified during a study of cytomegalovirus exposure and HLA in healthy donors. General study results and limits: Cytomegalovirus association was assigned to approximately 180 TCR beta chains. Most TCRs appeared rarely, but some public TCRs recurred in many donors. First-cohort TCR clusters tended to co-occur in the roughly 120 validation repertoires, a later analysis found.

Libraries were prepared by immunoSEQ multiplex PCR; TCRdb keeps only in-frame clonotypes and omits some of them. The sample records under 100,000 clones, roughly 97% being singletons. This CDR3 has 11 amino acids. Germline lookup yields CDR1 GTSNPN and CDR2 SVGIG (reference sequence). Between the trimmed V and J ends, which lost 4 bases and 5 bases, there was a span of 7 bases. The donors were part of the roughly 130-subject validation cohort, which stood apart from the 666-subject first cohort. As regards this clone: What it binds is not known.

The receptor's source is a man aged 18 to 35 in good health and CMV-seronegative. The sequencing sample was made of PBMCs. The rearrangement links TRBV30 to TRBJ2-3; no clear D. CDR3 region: CAWTFIDTQYF. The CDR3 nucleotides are TGTGCCTGGACATTCATAGATACGCAGTATTTT.